Following are 30 T cell receptor beta chains from one sample sequenced in a study of T-cell reconstitution after alpha-beta-depleted transplantation in children. TCRbeta library construction was performed incorporating unique molecular identifiers. TCRdb passed the PCR reads through MiXCR, listing each CDR3 protein once. The sample carries some 190,000 distinct CDR3 sequences, around 10% recorded once. The material sequenced was PBMCs, taken before TCRalphabeta/CD19-depleted stem cell transplant. The origin of the receptors is a boy aged 2 to 10 with acute myeloid leukemia, due to receive a stem cell transplant.

This clonotype was seen repeatedly, ten times or more. The chain is built from TRBV5-1 and TRBJ1-1; possible D gene TRBD1, 6 bases. Trimming pared 1 base from V and 5 bases from J, leaving 12 bases between. The length of the CDR3 is 14 residues. Germline CDR1 reads SGHRS; CDR2 reads YFSETQ. The CDR3: CASSLLGAGTEAFF. DNA of the CDR3: TGCGCCAGCAGCTTGCTGGGGGCCGGGACTGAAGCTTTCTTT.

This clonotype was picked up many times. The V and J genes are TRBV29-1 and TRBJ2-7; D gene uncertain. The V end was cut by 4 bases, the J end by 4 bases, with 14 bases between. Per the germline V gene, CDR1 is SQVTM and CDR2 is ANQGSEA. The length of the CDR3 is 13 residues. Here the CDR3 reads CSVAHRVGYEQYF. The CDR3 DNA is TGCAGCGTTGCCCACCGGGTTGGGTACGAGCAGTACTTC.

This clonotype was counted ten times or more. V usage is TRBV3-1 and J usage is TRBJ2-5; no firm D call. Trimming took 4 bases from V and 1 from J, leaving 7 bases between them. There are 13 residues in the CDR3. From germline, CDR1 is LGHDT and CDR2 YNNKEL (reference sequence). CDR3 nucleotide sequence: TGTGCCAGCAGCCCAGCACCCCAAGAGACCCAGTACTTC. This encodes CASSPAPQETQYF.

This clonotype was seen many times. This chain connects TRBV15 to TRBJ2-7; D is uncertain. CDR3 length: 14 amino acids. The V gene's germline CDR1 is LNHNV and CDR2 YYDKDF (reference sequence). Trimming stripped 0 bases from V and 0 bases from J, with 6 bases between. In DNA, the CDR3 is TGTGCCACCAGCAGAGATCCTTACTCCTACGAGCAGTACTTC. As protein: CATSRDPYSYEQYF.

This clonotype was counted at least ten times. This chain uses TRBV5-1 with TRBJ1-1, with D unresolved. CDR3 length: 14 residues. CDR1 SGHRS and CDR2 YFSETQ come from the germline V gene. V was clipped by 6 bases and J by 1 base, with 13 bases between them. CDR3 sequence: CASTLGPENTEAFF. The CDR3 bases are TGCGCCAGCACCCTCGGACCCGAGAACACTGAAGCTTTCTTT.

There are many counts of this clonotype. The rearrangement uses TRBV28 and TRBJ2-2; 10 positions agree with TRBD1. CDR3 length: 16 residues. Germline CDR1 reads MDHEN; CDR2 reads SYDVKM. The V and J ends lost 3 bases and 7 bases, in that order; junction bases with no gene match: 8. CDR3 loop: CASSFTGTGVNGELFF. The DNA of the CDR3 is TGTGCCAGCAGTTTTACCGGGACAGGGGTTAACGGGGAGCTGTTTTTT.

This clonotype was counted ten times or more. This chain joins TRBV27 and TRBJ2-1; no clear D. This CDR3 has 17 residues. V was pared by 4 bases and J by 0 bases, with 16 bases between. Germline CDR1 and CDR2: MNHEY and SMNVEV (reference sequence). Here the CDR3 DNA reads TGTGCCAGCAGTTCTCTTGGTGCCGCCCGCTCCTACAATGAGCAGTTCTTC. Translation: CASSSLGAARSYNEQFF.

This clonotype occurred a few times. The chain recombines TRBV28 with TRBJ2-7; 8 nucleotides agree with TRBD1. This CDR3 spans 14 amino acids. The V gene end was trimmed by 3 bases and the J gene end by 4 bases; junction bases not matched to a gene: 5. The germline gives CDR1 MDHEN, CDR2 SYDVKM. The CDR3 reads CASSFTQGAYEQYF. The CDR3 DNA is TGTGCCAGCAGTTTTACCCAGGGGGCGTACGAGCAGTACTTC. Full variable domain (outside the CDR3, taken from reference TRBV28 and TRBJ2-7): DVKVTQSSRYLVKRTGEKVFLECVQDMDHENMFWYRQDPGLGLRLIYFSYDVKMKEKGDIPEGYSVSREKKERFSLILESASTNQTSMYLCASSFTQGAYEQYFGPGTRLTVT.

This clonotype appeared many times. The gene calls are TRBV3-1 and TRBJ2-1; 8 bases fit TRBD2. The germline V gene has CDR1 LGHDT and CDR2 YNNKEL (reference sequence). The CDR3 runs 19 residues. Trimming removed 4 bases from V and 0 bases from J; junction bases left unmatched: 14. The CDR3 coding sequence is TGTGCCAGCAGCCCCCGATGGGGGGAGCGGGGGTACTCCTACAATGAGCAGTTCTTC. This translates into CASSPRWGERGYSYNEQFF.

This clonotype is large in the sample. The DNA for the CDR3 is TGCAGCGTTGATGTTTTGACGACTAATTCCTACGAGCAGTACTTC. This encodes CSVDVLTTNSYEQYF. V gene TRBV29-1 combines with J gene TRBJ2-7; the D gene is possibly TRBD2 (5 bases). V was cut by 3 bases and J by 1 base, with 16 bases left in between. There are 15 residues in the CDR3. Germline loops: CDR1 SQVTM, CDR2 ANQGSEA.

The V call is TRBV4-1, the J call TRBJ2-5, with D hard to call. The CDR3 contains 13 residues. V lost 1 base and J lost 4, with 7 bases in between. The germline CDR1 and CDR2 sequences are MGHRA and YSYEKL. The CDR3 nucleotides are TGCGCCAGCAGCCAAGTTTCGGGAGAGACCCAGTACTTC. It codes for CASSQVSGETQYF.

This clonotype was seen at least ten times. The chain carries TRBV28 and TRBJ2-7; 7 bases are shared with TRBD1. There are 15 residues in the CDR3. J gave up 4 bases and V 5 bases, and 11 bases lay outside the gene matches. CDR1 MDHEN and CDR2 SYDVKM come from the germline V gene. CDR3 in amino acids: CASSAFRDRAYEQYF. Written as DNA, the CDR3 is TGTGCCAGCAGTGCCTTTAGAGACAGGGCTTACGAGCAGTACTTC.

This clonotype came up a few times. The chain couples TRBV12-3 or TRBV12-4 to TRBJ1-1, with D tentatively TRBD1 (5 bases). V was cut by 2 bases and J by 0 bases, with 13 bases left in between. This CDR3 spans 16 amino acids. The CDR3 sequence: CASSLRRTSLNTEAFF. The CDR3 DNA is TGTGCCAGCAGTTTAAGGCGGACATCGTTGAACACTGAAGCTTTCTTT.

The V gene is TRBV2, the J gene TRBJ2-2; the D gene is possibly TRBD2 (5 bases). The germline V and J ends were trimmed by 7 bases and 1 base, with 16 bases remaining between them. The V gene's germline CDR1 is SNHLY and CDR2 FYNNEI. The CDR3 is made up of 16 amino acids. The CDR3: CASTPGIGLNTGELFF. The CDR3 DNA is TGTGCCAGCACCCCGGGAATCGGGCTGAACACCGGGGAGCTGTTTTTT.

There are many counts of this clonotype. The chain is built from TRBV4-1 and TRBJ2-5; D is undetermined. V dropped 4 bases and J dropped 5 bases, with 8 bases sitting between them. This CDR3 is 12 amino acids long. Looked up from germline, CDR1 is MGHRA and CDR2 is YSYEKL. The CDR3 loop reads CASSPGGETQYF. The CDR3 DNA is TGCGCCAGCAGCCCGGGTGGGGAGACCCAGTACTTC.

This clonotype was seen many times. This chain connects TRBV18 to TRBJ2-7; 7 positions agree with TRBD2. Trimming at V came to 2 bases and at J to 5 bases, leaving 12 bases not matched to a gene. The CDR3 is 16 amino acids. CDR1 and CDR2 from the germline V gene are KGHSH and LQKENI. This CDR3 reads CASSPNFGGSLDEQYF. The CDR3 nucleotides read TGTGCCAGCTCACCAAACTTTGGCGGGAGTCTTGACGAGCAGTACTTC.

This clonotype appeared many times. The chain links TRBV7-8 to TRBJ2-2, with 9 nucleotides matching TRBD1. Trimming cost V 3 bases and J 5 bases; bases outside gene matches: 13. CDR3 length: 18 residues. Germline V lookup: CDR1 SGHVS, CDR2 FQNEAQ. CDR3 region: CASSFDLIGTGPTGELFF. The DNA of the CDR3 is TGTGCCAGCAGCTTCGACCTAATAGGGACAGGGCCGACCGGGGAGCTGTTTTTT.

This clonotype appeared many times. The chain links TRBV4-1 to TRBJ1-5; D remains ambiguous. CDR3 length equals 14 residues. Trimming removed 1 base at V and 5 bases at J, with 9 bases between. CDR1 MGHRA and CDR2 YSYEKL come from the germline V gene. CDR3 sequence (DNA): TGCGCCAGCAGCCAAGGACCGGCCCATCAGCCCCAGCATTTT. Translating gives CASSQGPAHQPQHF.

The sample holds many counts of this clonotype. J is TRBJ2-7 and V is TRBV6-5; 12 nucleotides align to TRBD1. V shed 1 base and J 4 bases; nucleotides not matched to a gene: 2. CDR1 is MNHEY, CDR2 SVGAGI, per germline. The CDR3 contains 15 residues. The CDR3, as DNA: TGTGCCAGCAGTTACTTGGGACAGGGGGCTTACGAGCAGTACTTC. As protein: CASSYLGQGAYEQYF.

This clonotype occurred many times. The gene calls are TRBV20-1 and TRBJ2-7; 10 bases are shared with TRBD2. CDR3 size: 17 residues. Germline CDR1 DFQATT, CDR2 SNEGSKA (reference sequence). Trimming took 2 bases from V and 11 from J; bases not matched to a gene: 21. CDR3 amino acids: CSARRPSGSTSWGSKYF. Here the CDR3 DNA reads TGCAGTGCTAGACGGCCTAGCGGGAGTACGTCGTGGGGGAGTAAGTACTTC.

Only a few counts were recorded for this clonotype. The chain employs TRBV11-2 and TRBJ1-2, with 7 bases matching TRBD1. J gave up 6 bases and V 1 base, and 5 bases lay outside the gene matches. CDR1 is SGHAT and CDR2 is FQNNGV in the germline V gene. The CDR3 has 14 residues. The CDR3 loop is CASSLGAGTDGYTF. The DNA of the CDR3 is TGTGCCAGCAGCTTAGGTGCCGGGACAGATGGCTACACCTTC. Full variable domain (outside the CDR3, taken from reference TRBV11-2 and TRBJ1-2): EAGVAQSPRYKIIEKRQSVAFWCNPISGHATLYWYQQILGQGPKLLIQFQNNGVVDDSQLPKDRFSAERLKGVDSTLKIQPAKLEDSAVYLCASSLGAGTDGYTFGSGTRLTVV.

This clonotype was seen many times. The chain joins TRBV20-1 to TRBJ1-4; D possibly corresponds to TRBD1 (5 bases). The CDR3 covers 12 residues. V was trimmed by 6 bases and J by 1 base, leaving 6 bases between them. Germline V lookup: CDR1 DFQATT, CDR2 SNEGSKA (reference sequence). The CDR3 nucleotides read TGCAGTGCAGGACAAACTAATGAAAAACTGTTTTTT. Protein sequence: CSAGQTNEKLFF.

This clonotype appeared many times. This chain uses TRBV20-1 with TRBJ2-5; D uncertain. V lost 0 bases and J 4 bases, leaving 15 bases between the germline ends. Germline V gives CDR1 DFQATT, CDR2 SNEGSKA (reference sequence). The CDR3 loop spans 15 amino acids. Here the CDR3 DNA reads TGCAGTGCTAGAGATCTTAGGGTTTCGGGAGAGACCCAGTACTTC. Protein: CSARDLRVSGETQYF.

This clonotype came up many times. The chain has TRBV7-9 and TRBJ2-1; 9 bases are a match to TRBD2. Germline CDR1 SEHNR, CDR2 FQNEAQ (reference sequence). The CDR3 totals 16 residues. With 8 bases clipped from V and 7 bases from J, the junction kept 15 bases outside the gene matches. The CDR3 DNA reads as TGTGCCAGCCCCCCACCGACTAGCGGTTATGGAAATGAGCAGTTCTTC. This sequence encodes CASPPPTSGYGNEQFF.

The chain employs TRBV3-1 and TRBJ2-7; 8 bases align to TRBD2. CDR1 is LGHDT and CDR2 is YNNKEL in the germline V gene (reference sequence). The junction had 6 bases not matched to a gene; V was cut back by 3 bases and J by 5 bases. The CDR3 is made up of 14 amino acids. For the CDR3, the DNA is TGTGCCAGCAGCCATGGACTAGCTTGGCACGAGCAGTACGTC. Amino acid sequence: CASSHGLAWHEQYV.

This clonotype was detected ten times or more. This sequence joins TRBV24-1 and TRBJ2-5; 11 bases are a match to TRBD1. The germline CDR1 and CDR2 sequences are KGHDR and SFDVKD. The CDR3 loop spans 16 amino acids. The V and J ends lost 3 bases and 8 bases, in that order; junction bases with no gene match: 10. In DNA form, the CDR3 reads TGTGCCACCAGTGATCCCCGGACAGGGGGCGCGGGAACCCAGTACTTC. Protein product: CATSDPRTGGAGTQYF.

This clonotype was seen at least ten times. The chain joins TRBV27 to TRBJ2-1; TRBD2 matches at 8 bases. The CDR3 contains 14 residues. With 6 bases clipped from V and 2 bases from J, the junction kept 3 bases outside the gene matches. Germline V gene sequence: CDR1 MNHEY, CDR2 SMNVEV (reference sequence). CDR3 bases: TGTGCCAGCAGCGGGGGGGCGGCCTACAATGAGCAGTTCTTC. Amino acids: CASSGGAAYNEQFF.

Ten or more counts support this clonotype. This sequence joins TRBV5-1 and TRBJ2-1; unclear D gene. Between the trimmed V and J ends, which lost 3 bases and 5 bases, there was a span of 9 bases. This CDR3 comprises 13 residues. Germline-derived CDR1 and CDR2 are SGHRS and YFSETQ. The CDR3 region has the DNA TGCGCCAGCAGCTGGGTGCAGAACAATGAGCAGTTCTTC. As protein: CASSWVQNNEQFF.

This clonotype was found many times. The rearrangement uses TRBV21-1 and TRBJ2-7. TRBV21-1 is an annotated pseudogene. The CDR3 loop spans 14 amino acids. CDR3 in DNA: TGTGCCAGCAGCAAAGAGACAGGGCCCTACGAGCAGTACTTC. Amino acids: CASSKETGPYEQYF.

This rearrangement joins TRBV20-1 to TRBJ2-3, with D maybe TRBD2 (6 bases). Germline V lookup: CDR1 DFQATT, CDR2 SNEGSKA (reference sequence). This CDR3 has 14 residues. V was trimmed by 0 bases and J by 7 bases, leaving 14 bases between them. CDR3 residues: CSARDGRDSNTQYF. CDR3 nucleotide sequence: TGCAGTGCTAGAGATGGGCGGGACTCCAATACGCAGTATTTT.